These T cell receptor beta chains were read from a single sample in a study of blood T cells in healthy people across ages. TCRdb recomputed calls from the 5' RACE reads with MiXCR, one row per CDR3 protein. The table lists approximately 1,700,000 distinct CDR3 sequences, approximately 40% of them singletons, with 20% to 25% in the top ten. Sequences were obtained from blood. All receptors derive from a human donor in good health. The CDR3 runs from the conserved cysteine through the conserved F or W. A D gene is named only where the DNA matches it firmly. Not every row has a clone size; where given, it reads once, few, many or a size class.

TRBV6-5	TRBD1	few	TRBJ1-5	CASARDRLSNQPQHF	TGTGCCAGCGCCCGGGACAGACTTAGCAATCAGCCCCAGCATTTT
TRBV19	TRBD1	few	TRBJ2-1	CASSAGQAITPKTYEQFF	TGTGCCAGTAGTGCGGGACAGGCAATCACTCCCAAAACGTATGAGCAGTTCTTC
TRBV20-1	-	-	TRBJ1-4	CSASSTNEKLFF	TGCAGTGCTAGTTCAACTAATGAAAAACTGTTTTTT
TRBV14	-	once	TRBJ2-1	CASSQVLGPYNKQFF	TGTGCCAGCAGCCAAGTCCTAGGTCCCTACAATAAGCAGTTCTTC
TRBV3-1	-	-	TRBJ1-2	CASSPLSGAYGYTF	TGTGCCAGCAGCCCCCTGAGTGGGGCTTATGGCTACACCTTC
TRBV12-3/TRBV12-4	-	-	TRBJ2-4	CASQVFSTDNEQYF	TGTGCCAGCCAGGTTTTCTCTACTGACAATGAGCAGTACTTC
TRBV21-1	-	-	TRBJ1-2	CASSKYRVEYYGYTF	TGTGCCAGCAGCAAATACAGGGTAGAGTACTATGGCTACACCTTC
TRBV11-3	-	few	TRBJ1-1	CASSLGGGEGDTEAFF	TGTGCCAGCAGCTTGGGAGGAGGGGAAGGCGACACTGAAGCTTTCTTT
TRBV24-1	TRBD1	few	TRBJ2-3	CATSERTGLADTQYF	TGTGCCACCAGTGAGAGGACAGGGCTGGCAGATACGCAGTATTTT
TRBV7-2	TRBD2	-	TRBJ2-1	CASSGTGLGGTKTFF	TGTGCCAGCAGCGGAACGGGACTAGGGGGGACCAAGACGTTCTTC
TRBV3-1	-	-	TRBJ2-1	CASSQGRAVSHNEQFF	TGTGCCAGCAGCCAAGGGAGGGCAGTCTCCCACAATGAGCAGTTCTTC
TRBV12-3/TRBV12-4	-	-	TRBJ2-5	CASSLSQQVKTQYF	TGTGCCAGCAGTCTAAGCCAACAGGTGAAGACCCAGTACTTC
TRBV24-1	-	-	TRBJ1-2	CATSDSGAGNFRGYTF	TGTGCCACCAGTGATTCGGGCGCGGGAAACTTTAGGGGCTACACCTTC
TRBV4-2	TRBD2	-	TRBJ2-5	CASSQGGTRGTGETQYF	TGTGCCAGCAGCCAAGGGGGGACTAGGGGGACGGGAGAGACCCAGTACTTC
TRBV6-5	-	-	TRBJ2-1	CASSPGVVGEQFF	TGTGCCAGCAGCCCCGGGGTTGTGGGCGAGCAGTTCTTC
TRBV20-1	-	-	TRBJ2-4	CSARDGVSYGQYF	TGCAGTGCTAGGGACGGGGTCTCCTACGGGCAGTACTTC
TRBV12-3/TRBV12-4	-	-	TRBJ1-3	CASSLRHSGNTIYF	TGTGCCAGCAGTTTAAGGCATTCTGGAAACACCATATATTTT
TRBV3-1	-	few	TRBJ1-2	CASSQEWGLTVYGYTF	TGTGCCAGCAGCCAAGAATGGGGCCTGACAGTTTATGGCTACACCTTC
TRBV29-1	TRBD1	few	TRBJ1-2	CGVDSMGQGHYGYTF	TGCGGCGTAGATTCTATGGGACAGGGGCACTATGGCTACACCTTC
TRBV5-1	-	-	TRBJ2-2	CASSLLPSNTGELFF	TGCGCCAGCAGCTTGTTACCATCGAACACCGGGGAGCTGTTTTTT
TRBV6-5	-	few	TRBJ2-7	CASSRGPVYEQYF	TGTGCCAGCAGTAGGGGACCCGTCTACGAGCAGTACTTC
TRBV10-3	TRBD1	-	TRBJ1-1	CATGQGIDTEAFF	TGTGCCACCGGACAGGGGATAGACACTGAAGCTTTCTTT
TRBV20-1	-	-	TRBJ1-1	CSARGRVWNTEAFF	TGCAGTGCTAGAGGTAGGGTATGGAACACTGAAGCTTTCTTT
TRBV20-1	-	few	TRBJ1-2	CSATENGYTF	TGCAGTGCGACCGAAAATGGCTACACCTTC
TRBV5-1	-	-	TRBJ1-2	CASRVTTGTNYGYTF	TGCGCCAGCAGGGTGACCACGGGGACTAACTATGGCTACACCTTC
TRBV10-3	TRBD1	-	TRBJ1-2	CAISDRAGGSLNYGYTF	TGTGCCATCAGTGACCGGGCAGGGGGCAGTTTGAACTATGGCTACACCTTC
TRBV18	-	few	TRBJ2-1	CASSPWDPRSNEQFF	TGTGCCAGCTCACCTTGGGACCCACGGAGCAATGAGCAGTTCTTC
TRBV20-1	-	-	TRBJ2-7	CSADGHLTSHEQYF	TGCAGTGCTGACGGGCACCTAACAAGTCACGAGCAGTACTTC
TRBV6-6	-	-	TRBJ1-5	CASSYSIPELSNQPQHF	TGTGCCAGCAGTTACTCGATCCCAGAGTTGAGCAATCAGCCCCAGCATTTT
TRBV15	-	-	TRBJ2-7	CATSRADLEMGYKVEQYF	TGTGCCACCAGCAGAGCTGACCTCGAAATGGGTTACAAGGTCGAGCAGTACTTC
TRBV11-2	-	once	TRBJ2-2	CASSYSGTGSAGELFF	TGTGCCAGCAGCTATTCCGGGACGGGAAGTGCCGGGGAGCTGTTTTTT
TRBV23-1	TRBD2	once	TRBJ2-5	CASSHPVAGGNKSQETQYF	TGCGCCAGCAGTCACCCTGTCGCGGGGGGCAATAAAAGCCAAGAGACCCAGTACTTC
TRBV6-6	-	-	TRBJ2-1	CASRPTASTWLQFF	TGTGCCAGCAGACCAACCGCCTCGACTTGGCTACAGTTCTTC
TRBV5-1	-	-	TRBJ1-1	CASVLAGGDNRAEAFF	TGCGCCAGCGTCCTTGCGGGCGGGGACAATCGCGCTGAAGCTTTCTTT
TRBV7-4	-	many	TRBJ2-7	CASSRIFWRGDEQYF	TGTGCCAGCAGCCGGATCTTTTGGCGCGGGGACGAGCAGTACTTC
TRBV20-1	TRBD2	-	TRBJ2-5	CSARASGLQETQYF	TGCAGTGCTAGGGCTAGCGGCCTCCAAGAGACCCAGTACTTC
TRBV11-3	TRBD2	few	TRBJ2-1	CVSSPIAGGVNEQFF	TGTGTCAGCAGCCCAATAGCGGGGGGGGTCAATGAGCAGTTCTTC
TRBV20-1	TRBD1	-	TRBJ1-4	CSAKGSGQGWATNEKLFF	TGCAGTGCCAAAGGATCGGGACAGGGATGGGCAACTAATGAAAAACTGTTTTTT
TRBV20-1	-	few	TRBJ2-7	CSARGGVGGHYEQYF	TGCAGTGCTAGAGGGGGTGTGGGGGGGCACTACGAGCAGTACTTC
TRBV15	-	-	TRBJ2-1	CATSERGLLMVEQFF	TGTGCCACCAGCGAGAGGGGCCTCTTGATGGTTGAGCAGTTCTTC
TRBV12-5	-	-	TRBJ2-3	CASGLIWLNDGGTDTQYF	TGTGCTAGTGGTTTGATTTGGCTTAACGATGGTGGGACAGATACGCAGTATTTT
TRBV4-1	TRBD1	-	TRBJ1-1	CASSQEGQMNTEAFF	TGCGCCAGCAGCCAAGAGGGACAGATGAACACTGAAGCTTTCTTT